The 5 T cell receptor beta chains listed next were all sequenced from one sample in a study of control samples from healthy donors and cancer patients. Sequenced by immunoSEQ multiplex PCR; TCRdb stores in-frame clones only, minus some. This sample has around 100,000 clones, with roughly nine tenths found just once. The specimen sequenced was blood. The receptors were sampled from a woman aged 50 to 65 in good health.

This clone was seen a handful of times. This chain connects TRBV4-2 to TRBJ1-2; 9 bases align to TRBD1. V was clipped by 1 base and J by 6 bases; unmatched bases: 0. Germline lookup yields CDR1 LGHNA and CDR2 YNFKEQ. The CDR3 is 13 amino acids. DNA of the CDR3: TGTGCCAGCAGCCAAGGGACAGGGGATGGCTACACCTTC. The encoded protein is CASSQGTGDGYTF.

This chain links TRBV27 with TRBJ2-7; 8 bases align to TRBD1. The V and J ends lost 6 bases and 5 bases, in that order; junction bases with no gene match: 6. This CDR3 is 13 amino acids long. Per germline, CDR1 MNHEY and CDR2 SMNVEV (reference sequence). For the CDR3, the DNA is TGTGCCAGCAGAGGACAGGGCGTCCACGAGCAGTACGTC. As protein: CASRGQGVHEQYV.

Only one count was recorded for this clone. This chain uses TRBV9 with TRBJ1-1; no firm D call. The CDR3 runs 15 residues. CDR1 and CDR2 from the germline V gene are SGDLS and YYNGEE. V lost 4 bases, J lost 0 bases, and 13 bases lay in between. CDR3 in amino acids: CASSPGSTLNTEAFF. CDR3 bases: TGTGCCAGCAGCCCGGGCTCCACCCTGAACACTGAAGCTTTCTTT.

V gene TRBV9 combines with J gene TRBJ2-3, with 10 bases identical to TRBD2. The CDR3 covers 16 residues. Losses at the gene ends were 0 bases for V and 2 bases for J; bases not matched to a gene: 3. Germline-derived CDR1 and CDR2 are SGDLS and YYNGEE. The CDR3 here is CASSVVSGGATDTQYF. The CDR3 nucleotides read TGTGCCAGCAGCGTAGTGAGCGGGGGGGCCACAGATACGCAGTATTTT.

This chain uses TRBV27 with TRBJ2-7, with TRBD1 matching over 9 bases. V shed 8 bases and J 6 bases; nucleotides not matched to a gene: 8. The length of the CDR3 is 13 residues. Germline V gene data show CDR1 as MNHEY and CDR2 as SMNVEV (reference sequence). CDR3 coding DNA: TGTGCCAGCCGGAAGACGGACAGGGGCGAGCAGTACTTC. It codes for CASRKTDRGEQYF.